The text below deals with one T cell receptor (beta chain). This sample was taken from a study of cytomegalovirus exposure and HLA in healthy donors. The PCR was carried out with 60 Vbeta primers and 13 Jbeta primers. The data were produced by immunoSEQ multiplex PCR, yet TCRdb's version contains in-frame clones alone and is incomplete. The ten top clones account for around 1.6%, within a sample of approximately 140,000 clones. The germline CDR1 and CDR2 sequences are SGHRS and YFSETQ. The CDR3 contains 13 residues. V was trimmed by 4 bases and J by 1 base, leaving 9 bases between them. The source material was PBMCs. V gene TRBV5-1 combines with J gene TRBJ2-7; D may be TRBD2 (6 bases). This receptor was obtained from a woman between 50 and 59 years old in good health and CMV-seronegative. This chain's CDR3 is CASSAAGSYEQYF. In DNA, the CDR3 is TGCGCCAGCAGCGCGGCGGGATCCTACGAGCAGTACTTC.